A single sample gave rise to the 17 T cell receptor beta chains below, sequenced in a study of T cell responses to AZD1222 COVID-19 vaccine. Measured with immunoSEQ multiplex PCR; TCRdb has only the in-frame clones, and not every one. This sample's table has over 120,000 clones. Sequencing used peripheral blood. All receptors derive from an adult in good health.

This chain connects TRBV6-2 or TRBV6-3 to TRBJ1-5; possible D gene TRBD1, 5 bases. The V gene's germline CDR1 is MNHEY and CDR2 SVGEGT. This CDR3 has 16 residues. The V gene lost 4 bases and the J gene lost 6 bases, with 19 bases spanning the gap. In nucleotides, the CDR3 is TGTGCCAGCAGTTCTGACCGGGGCGGGGCGTCTCAGCCCCAGCATTTT. It encodes CASSSDRGGASQPQHF.

The rearrangement uses TRBV11-1 and TRBJ1-1, with D uncertain. Germline V gene data show CDR1 as SGHAT and CDR2 as FQDESV (reference sequence). The CDR3 has 14 residues. Trimming removed 1 base from V and 1 base from J, with 7 bases in between. The CDR3 DNA reads TGTGCCAGCAGCTTAGGGCAGGCGAACACTGAAGCTTTCTTT. Translated: CASSLGQANTEAFF.

With respect to this clone: The same CDR3 arises from other DNA sequences in this sample as well. The chain joins TRBV10-3 to TRBJ1-6; tentatively, D is TRBD1 (6 bases). CDR1 is ENHRY, CDR2 SYGVKD, per germline. The CDR3 totals 13 residues. Trimming left V 6 bases short and J 3 bases short, with 6 bases between. This chain's CDR3 is CAIRDSYNSPLHF. The CDR3 DNA reads TGTGCCATCAGGGACAGCTATAATTCACCCCTCCACTTT.

The chain uses TRBV27 and TRBJ1-1; TRBD1 agrees at 7 bases. The CDR3 loop spans 14 amino acids. Looked up from germline, CDR1 is MNHEY and CDR2 is SMNVEV (reference sequence). V shed 5 bases, J shed 3 bases, and the junction held 6 bases outside the gene matches. CDR3: CASSGKGQHTEAFF. CDR3 coding DNA: TGTGCCAGCAGTGGCAAGGGACAGCACACTGAAGCTTTCTTT.

The chain joins TRBV9 to TRBJ2-1; no reliable D call. Between the trimmed V and J ends, which lost 0 bases and 4 bases, there was a span of 5 bases. Germline V CDR1 and CDR2: SGDLS, YYNGEE. CDR3 length equals 13 residues. The CDR3: CASSVGPYNEQFF. The CDR3, as DNA: TGTGCCAGCAGCGTAGGGCCGTACAATGAGCAGTTCTTC.

V usage is TRBV11-2 and J usage is TRBJ1-1; 8 bases line up with TRBD1. The CDR3 sequence is 15 residues long. V lost 5 bases to trimming and J lost 2 bases; unmatched junction nucleotides: 7. Germline loops: CDR1 SGHAT, CDR2 FQNNGV. CDR3 sequence: CASSPGQGSNTEAFF. The CDR3 coding sequence is TGTGCCAGCAGCCCTGGACAGGGCAGCAACACTGAAGCTTTCTTT.

The rearrangement joins TRBV6-5 to TRBJ1-6, with a weak D call TRBD1 (6 bases). The CDR3 length is 15 residues. Germline CDR1 is MNHEY and CDR2 is SVGAGI. Trimming took off 2 bases at V and 9 bases at J, with 14 bases between the two ends. The CDR3 DNA is TGTGCCAGCAGTTACGCAGGGGTTGTAACTTCACCCCTCCACTTT. Translating gives CASSYAGVVTSPLHF.

This rearrangement joins TRBV7-2 to TRBJ2-3; a possible D gene is TRBD2 (7 bases). V lost 5 bases and J lost 0, with 15 bases in between. From germline, CDR1 is SGHTA and CDR2 FQGNSA. The CDR3 has 16 amino acids. The CDR3 coding sequence is TGTGCCAGCAGCCCTCACCGGGGGGCTAGCACAGATACGCAGTATTTT. Translation gives CASSPHRGASTDTQYF. Filled out from reference TRBV7-2 and TRBJ2-3, the complete variable domain reads GAGVSQSPSNKVTEKGKDVELRCDPISGHTALYWYRQSLGQGLEFLIYFQGNSAPDKSGLPSDRFSAERTGGSVSTLTIQRTQQEDSAVYLCASSPHRGASTDTQYFGPGTRLTVL.

The chain recombines TRBV5-4 with TRBJ2-3, with 8 bases aligning to TRBD2. V shed 4 bases and J 1 base; nucleotides not matched to a gene: 11. The CDR3 is 17 residues long. Germline values: CDR1 SGHNT, CDR2 YYREEE (reference sequence). CDR3: CASSPGRGGLGTDTQYF. The CDR3 nucleotides read TGTGCCAGCAGCCCTGGACGGGGGGGACTTGGCACAGATACGCAGTATTTT.

J is TRBJ1-2 and V is TRBV24-1; possible D gene TRBD1, 6 bases. The CDR3 length is 13 residues. The V end lost 10 bases, the J end lost 10 bases, and 21 bases lay between the germline ends. Germline V lookup: CDR1 KGHDR, CDR2 SFDVKD. The CDR3 nucleotides are TGTGCCACGAGGCGGACAGATTACGCTGACTACACCTTC. It specifies CATRRTDYADYTF.

V is TRBV9 and J is TRBJ1-5; D call uncertain. Germline V CDR1 and CDR2: SGDLS, YYNGEE. V was cut by 3 bases and J by 4 bases, with 5 bases left in between. CDR3 length: 12 residues. The CDR3 coding sequence is TGTGCCAGCAGCGCCACTAATCAGCCCCAGCATTTT. Translation gives CASSATNQPQHF.

The chain recombines TRBV30 with TRBJ2-7; weak D call: TRBD1 (6 bases). Germline V gene sequence: CDR1 GTSNPN, CDR2 SVGIG (reference sequence). The CDR3 totals 11 residues. Trimming shortened V by 4 bases and J by 5 bases, and 9 bases separated the two germline ends. CDR3 nucleotides: TGTGCCTGGAACAGGGACCACGAGCAGTACTTC. Translation: CAWNRDHEQYF.

CDR3 residues: CASSAEFTGELFF. Here the CDR3 DNA reads TGTGCCAGCAGTGCCGAGTTCACCGGGGAGCTGTTTTTT. The genes are TRBV6-4 and TRBJ2-2; D is uncertain. The germline gives CDR1 MRHNA, CDR2 SNTAGT. With 4 bases removed from V and 4 bases from J, the gap between germline ends came to 7 bases. This CDR3 is 13 amino acids long.

The CDR3 sequence is CASSQDPVDWGKDTQYF. For the CDR3, the DNA is TGTGCCAGCAGCCAAGATCCCGTGGACTGGGGTAAAGATACGCAGTATTTT. The chain employs TRBV4-2 and TRBJ2-3; possible D gene TRBD2, 5 bases. With 0 bases removed from V and 5 bases from J, the gap between germline ends came to 18 bases. Germline CDR1 is LGHNA and CDR2 is YNFKEQ. This CDR3 spans 17 amino acids.

This chain joins TRBV2 and TRBJ1-2; 8 bases agree with TRBD1. J lost 8 bases, V lost 6 bases, and 11 bases had no gene match. The CDR3 is 14 residues long. CDR1 and CDR2 from the germline V gene are SNHLY and FYNNEI. CDR3 nucleotides: TGTGCCAGCAGGGGACAGGCCCAAGGAGGGGGCTACACCTTC. It encodes CASRGQAQGGGYTF.

The chain recombines TRBV6-6 with TRBJ1-3; 8 positions match TRBD1. V shed 5 bases, J shed 4 bases, and the junction held 13 bases outside the gene matches. The germline V gene encodes CDR1 MNHNY and CDR2 SVGAGI (reference sequence). The CDR3 totals 17 residues. Here the CDR3 reads CASSRYGQGFEGNTIYF. CDR3 sequence (DNA): TGTGCCAGCAGTCGGTATGGACAGGGTTTCGAGGGAAACACCATATATTTT.

V is TRBV30 and J is TRBJ2-5, with D possibly being TRBD1 (5 bases). Germline V gene lookup returns CDR1 GTSNPN and CDR2 SVGIG (reference sequence). Between the trimmed V and J ends, which lost 2 bases and 2 bases, there was a span of 9 bases. The CDR3 loop spans 13 amino acids. Here the CDR3 DNA reads TGTGCCTGGAGTCGGCAGGGACAAGAGACCCAGTACTTC. Its translation is CAWSRQGQETQYF.